A single sample gave rise to the 18 T cell receptor beta chains below, sequenced in a study of T cells in localized non-small cell lung cancer. TCRdb keeps only in-frame clones here, not all; method: immunoSEQ multiplex PCR. The sample consists of approximately 100,000 clones, roughly 88% of them appearing once. The sequences come from PBMCs, collected before any cancer treatment. All receptors derive from a woman aged 35-75 years with stage II squamous cell lung carcinoma.

The rearrangement links TRBV7-9 to TRBJ2-5; no definite D call. Germline loops: CDR1 SEHNR, CDR2 FQNEAQ (reference sequence). The length of the CDR3 is 12 residues. V gave up 4 bases and J gave up 5 bases, with 8 bases separating them. DNA for the CDR3: TGTGCCAGCAGCTCCTTCCTTGAGACCCAGTACTTC. Its translation: CASSSFLETQYF.

The J gene is TRBJ1-2, the V gene TRBV2, with a possible D match to TRBD1 (6 bases). CDR3 size: 15 residues. CDR1 and CDR2 from the germline V gene are SNHLY and FYNNEI. The V gene lost 6 bases and the J gene lost 0 bases, with 14 bases spanning the gap. The CDR3 loop is CASSRGTPTNYGYTF. CDR3 bases: TGTGCCAGCAGCCGCGGGACACCTACTAACTATGGCTACACCTTC.

V and J are TRBV27 and TRBJ2-7, with D possibly being TRBD1 (6 bases). Trimming removed 4 bases at V and 0 bases at J, with 10 bases between. CDR3 size: 14 residues. Germline V CDR1 and CDR2: MNHEY, SMNVEV (reference sequence). CDR3 in DNA: TGTGCCAGCAGTTACCAGGGGAGCTCCTACGAGCAGTACTTC. Translated: CASSYQGSSYEQYF.

This clone was recorded only once. The chain links TRBV7-9 to TRBJ2-5; a weak D match, TRBD1 (6 bases). Germline V gene sequence: CDR1 SEHNR, CDR2 FQNEAQ (reference sequence). V was clipped by 8 bases and J by 5 bases, with 18 bases between them. CDR3 size: 14 residues. The CDR3 DNA follows: TGTGCCAGCGGAACTGGACAGTTTTCGGAGACCCAGTACTTC. This codes for CASGTGQFSETQYF.

The chain couples TRBV6-1 to TRBJ2-1, with D perhaps TRBD1 (6 bases). CDR3 length: 11 residues. With 6 bases removed from V and 11 bases from J, the gap between germline ends came to 11 bases. CDR1 and CDR2 (germline): MNHNS, SASEGT. CDR3 region: CASSADSQQFF. CDR3 sequence (DNA): TGTGCCAGCAGCGCGGACAGTCAGCAGTTCTTC.

V gene TRBV30 combines with J gene TRBJ1-2; D unclear. CDR3 size: 12 residues. Germline loops: CDR1 GTSNPN, CDR2 SVGIG (reference sequence). V gave up 1 base and J gave up 6 bases, with 9 bases separating them. In DNA form, the CDR3 reads TGTGCCTGGAGTGAGGGTATTAATGGCTACACCTTC. It is translated as CAWSEGINGYTF.

The V gene is TRBV2, the J gene TRBJ1-1; no reliable D call. CDR1 is SNHLY and CDR2 is FYNNEI in the germline V gene. CDR3 length: 13 amino acids. Trimming took off 5 bases at V and 7 bases at J, with 14 bases between the two ends. The CDR3 here is CASSLPGPSEAFF. DNA of the CDR3: TGTGCCAGCAGTCTTCCGGGCCCCAGTGAAGCTTTCTTT.

This chain uses TRBV5-1 with TRBJ1-2, with D perhaps TRBD1 (5 bases). Germline CDR1 and CDR2: SGHRS and YFSETQ. The CDR3 is 16 amino acids. V was shortened by 4 bases and J by 5 bases, with 21 bases between the two germline ends. CDR3 protein: CASSPTSRDRAYGYTF. The DNA for the CDR3 is TGCGCCAGCAGCCCGACCTCCCGGGACCGAGCTTATGGCTACACCTTC.

The CDR3 nucleotides are TGTGCCACCGTTCGGGGCCGGGGGCAGTTCTTC. Residues: CATVRGRGQFF. This chain uses TRBV19 with TRBJ2-1, with D possibly called TRBD1 or TRBD2 (5 bases each). In germline, CDR1 is LNHDA, CDR2 SQIVND (reference sequence). V was pared by 10 bases and J by 12 bases, with 16 bases between. The CDR3 is 11 amino acids.

The V gene is TRBV5-1, the J gene TRBJ2-7; D unresolved. V dropped 7 bases and J dropped 0 bases, with 17 bases sitting between them. This CDR3 has 15 amino acids. In germline, CDR1 is SGHRS, CDR2 YFSETQ. CDR3 bases: TGCGCCAGCTCCTCAAAGGGCCGGAGCTCCTACGAGCAGTACTTC. It encodes CASSSKGRSSYEQYF.

V gene TRBV9 combines with J gene TRBJ2-7, with 10 bases fitting TRBD2. The CDR3 loop spans 14 amino acids. V was pared by 4 bases and J by 4 bases, with 5 bases of the junction left unmatched. CDR1 and CDR2 from the germline V gene are SGDLS and YYNGEE. CDR3 region: CASSSGTSAYEQYF. CDR3 in DNA: TGTGCCAGCAGCTCCGGGACTAGCGCATACGAGCAGTACTTC.

The V and J genes are TRBV18 and TRBJ2-2; 7 bases match TRBD2. V dropped 6 bases and J dropped 0; count of bases not matched to a gene: 7. The germline CDR1 and CDR2 sequences are KGHSH and LQKENI. The CDR3 loop spans 16 amino acids. Here the CDR3 reads CASSHRLAANTGELFF. DNA for the CDR3: TGTGCCAGCTCTCACAGACTAGCAGCGAACACCGGGGAGCTGTTTTTT.

The chain employs TRBV10-3 and TRBJ2-1; 8 bases are shared with TRBD2. There are 17 residues in the CDR3. The ends lost 1 base at V and 8 bases at J; junction bases unmatched: 13. Germline CDR1 ENHRY, CDR2 SYGVKD. This chain's CDR3 is CAISELSGTRGVDEQFF. CDR3 coding DNA: TGTGCCATCAGTGAGTTAAGCGGGACTAGAGGAGTCGATGAGCAGTTCTTC.

The J gene is TRBJ1-5, the V gene TRBV6-5, with 8 bases aligning to TRBD1. CDR3 length: 15 residues. Trimming at V came to 5 bases and at J to 4 bases, leaving 7 bases not matched to a gene. Germline CDR1 MNHEY, CDR2 SVGAGI. The CDR3 loop reads CASSRDRGPNQPQHF. The CDR3 nucleotides read TGTGCCAGCAGTCGCGACAGGGGCCCAAATCAGCCCCAGCATTTT.

This clone was picked up one time. This chain connects TRBV9 to TRBJ2-7; TRBD2 is a possible D gene (6 bases). The germline V and J ends were trimmed by 4 bases and 5 bases, with 19 bases remaining between them. CDR1 is SGDLS and CDR2 is YYNGEE in the germline V gene. The CDR3 length is 15 residues. The CDR3 region has the DNA TGTGCCAGCAGCTCCCGAAGGGACTTACCCAACGAGCAGTACTTC. It specifies CASSSRRDLPNEQYF.

This clone has a handful of counts. The genes are TRBV14 and TRBJ1-4; D gene unclear. The CDR3 is made up of 13 amino acids. The V gene lost 4 bases and the J gene lost 7 bases, with 10 bases spanning the gap. The V gene's germline CDR1 is SGHDN and CDR2 FVKESK. CDR3 nucleotide sequence: TGTGCCAGCAGCCTCGAAACGTCTGAAAAACTGTTTTTT. Translated, it gives CASSLETSEKLFF.

The CDR3 loop reads CASSGWLAGGYNEQFF. The CDR3 bases are TGTGCCAGCAGTGGGTGGCTAGCGGGAGGGTACAATGAGCAGTTCTTC. The chain has TRBV6-1 and TRBJ2-1; TRBD2 agrees at 12 bases. The J segment lost 4 bases and the V segment lost 4 bases, leaving 5 bases of the junction unmatched. Germline V gene sequence: CDR1 MNHNS, CDR2 SASEGT. The CDR3 runs 16 residues.

The chain has TRBV30 and TRBJ1-3; D not certain. V was clipped by 7 bases and J by 0 bases, with 10 bases between them. This CDR3 is built from 13 residues. CDR1 and CDR2 from the germline V gene are GTSNPN and SVGIG (reference sequence). CDR3 in amino acids: CALNTFSGNTIYF. DNA for the CDR3: TGTGCCTTAAACACGTTCTCTGGAAACACCATATATTTT.